The 24 T cell receptor beta chains below were found in one sample sequenced in a study of blood T cell repertoires in COVID-19. Sequencing was performed with immunoSEQ multiplex PCR; in TCRdb, only in-frame clones are kept and a portion is missing. The sample carries 130,000 to 150,000 clones, approximately 87% recorded once. Sequenced: PBMCs or T cells enriched from blood (not recorded which). These receptors were collected from a woman aged 30 to 39 with acute COVID-19.

The rearrangement links TRBV27 to TRBJ1-4; D not certain. Germline V gene lookup returns CDR1 MNHEY and CDR2 SMNVEV (reference sequence). Trimming pared 4 bases from V and 2 bases from J, leaving 11 bases between. The CDR3 runs to 15 residues. The chain's CDR3 is CASSSFIGTNEKLFF. As DNA, the CDR3 is TGTGCCAGCAGTTCCTTTATCGGGACTAATGAAAAACTGTTTTTT. Full variable domain (rest looked up from reference TRBV27 and TRBJ1-4): EAQVTQNPRYLITVTGKKLTVTCSQNMNHEYMSWYRQDPGLGLRQIYYSMNVEVTDKGDVPEGYKVSRKEKRNFPLILESPSPNQTSLYFCASSSFIGTNEKLFFGSGTQLSVL.

The chain uses TRBV5-4 and TRBJ1-6, with a weak D call TRBD1 (5 bases). The CDR3 is 14 residues long. The germline V and J ends were trimmed by 0 bases and 5 bases, with 6 bases remaining between them. The V gene's germline CDR1 is SGHNT and CDR2 YYREEE (reference sequence). The CDR3 bases are TGTGCCAGCAGCTTGGCACAGGATAATTCACCCCTCCACTTT. Amino acid sequence: CASSLAQDNSPLHF. Using reference TRBV5-4 and TRBJ1-6 for the parts outside the CDR3, the full variable domain is ETGVTQSPTHLIKTRGQQVTLRCSSQSGHNTVSWYQQALGQGPQFIFQYYREEENGRGNFPPRFSGLQFPNYSSELNVNALELDDSALYLCASSLAQDNSPLHFGNGTRLTVT.

The chain couples TRBV7-2 to TRBJ2-7, with a possible D match to TRBD1 (5 bases). V was pared by 5 bases and J by 0 bases, with 17 bases between. The CDR3 loop spans 16 amino acids. Germline V gene lookup returns CDR1 SGHTA and CDR2 FQGNSA. The DNA for the CDR3 is TGTGCCAGCAGCCCGAGCTATGGGGCTGCCTCCTACGAGCAGTACTTC. It codes for CASSPSYGAASYEQYF.

This chain connects TRBV10-3 to TRBJ2-7, with D hard to call. V lost 0 bases, J lost 5 bases, and 8 bases lay in between. CDR3 length: 13 amino acids. Per germline, CDR1 ENHRY and CDR2 SYGVKD. The CDR3 here is CAISESSGDEQYF. The DNA for the CDR3 is TGTGCCATCAGTGAGTCGTCAGGTGACGAGCAGTACTTC.

This chain uses TRBV3-1 (or the pseudogene TRBV3-2) with TRBJ1-1; D unresolved. The CDR3 length is 14 residues. Germline assignment: CDR1 LGHDT and CDR2 YNNKEL (reference sequence). V lost 2 bases, J lost 0 bases, and 7 bases lay in between. The CDR3 DNA sequence: TGTGCCAGCAGCCAAACGGCGGTGAACACTGAAGCTTTCTTT. Translated, it gives CASSQTAVNTEAFF.

J is TRBJ2-1 and V is TRBV9, with TRBD1 matching 7 bases. This CDR3 is built from 15 residues. Unmatched junction bases numbered 12, after V lost 4 bases and J lost 8 bases. Germline-derived CDR1 and CDR2 are SGDLS and YYNGEE. The CDR3 DNA reads TGTGCCAGCAGCTCCGAGGGGGCCCGTTCGGATGAGCAGTTCTTC. Translated, it gives CASSSEGARSDEQFF.

V and J are TRBV2 and TRBJ1-2; possible D gene TRBD1, 6 bases. Germline CDR1 is SNHLY and CDR2 is FYNNEI. The CDR3 contains 14 residues. V lost 6 bases and J 4 bases, leaving 15 bases between the germline ends. CDR3 protein: CASSDLDRSYGYTF. CDR3 in DNA: TGTGCCAGCAGCGACTTGGACAGATCCTATGGCTACACCTTC.

The genes are TRBV29-1 and TRBJ2-2, with TRBD2 as a possible D gene (7 bases). The length of the CDR3 is 16 residues. Trimming removed 4 bases at V and 1 base at J, with 16 bases between. Germline CDR1 reads SQVTM; CDR2 reads ANQGSEA. The CDR3 coding sequence is TGCAGCGTTGTAGTCTTGGGGGGGCTGAACACCGGGGAGCTGTTTTTT. Translation gives CSVVVLGGLNTGELFF.

The chain carries TRBV19 and TRBJ2-1; 8 bases agree with TRBD2. CDR3 length equals 15 residues. Germline trimming cut 5 bases from V and 7 bases from J; bases unmatched to any gene: 10. The V gene's germline CDR1 is LNHDA and CDR2 SQIVND (reference sequence). The CDR3 loop is CASSWTGGPGNEQFF. DNA for the CDR3: TGTGCCAGTAGTTGGACGGGGGGGCCTGGTAATGAGCAGTTCTTC.

The V and J genes are TRBV18 and TRBJ2-1, with D possibly TRBD2 on 6 matching bases. Trimming removed 6 bases from V and 5 bases from J, with 17 bases in between. Germline V lookup: CDR1 KGHSH, CDR2 LQKENI. The CDR3 runs 15 residues. CDR3 sequence (DNA): TGTGCCAGCTCCCTGGGGGGAGGACACAACAATGAGCAGTTCTTC. It codes for CASSLGGGHNNEQFF.

The rearrangement links TRBV10-3 to TRBJ1-6; 8 bases are a match to TRBD1. After removal of 1 base from V and 6 bases from J, the junction contained 2 bases not matched to a gene. The CDR3 sequence is 15 residues long. CDR1 and CDR2 from the germline V gene are ENHRY and SYGVKD. The CDR3 protein is CAISELGQGNSPLHF. CDR3 nucleotides: TGTGCCATCAGTGAGTTAGGACAGGGTAATTCACCCCTCCACTTT.

This clone was observed a single time. The chain combines TRBV7-3 with TRBJ2-2, with 9 nucleotides matching TRBD2. This CDR3 has 16 residues. CDR1 SGHTA and CDR2 FQGTGA come from the germline V gene. V was pared by 2 bases and J by 3 bases, with 4 bases of the junction left unmatched. The DNA of the CDR3 is TGTGCCAGCAGCTTAGATAGCGGGGGCTACACCGGGGAGCTGTTTTTT. Encoded protein: CASSLDSGGYTGELFF.

The chain joins TRBV7-8 to TRBJ1-4, with 7 positions matching TRBD1. Germline CDR1 is SGHVS and CDR2 is FQNEAQ. The V gene end was trimmed by 3 bases and the J gene end by 8 bases; junction bases not matched to a gene: 9. The CDR3 consists of 15 residues. CDR3 sequence: CASSLVNRGGEKLFF. In nucleotides, the CDR3 is TGTGCCAGCAGCTTGGTAAATAGAGGGGGCGAAAAACTGTTTTTT.

The V gene is TRBV13, the J gene TRBJ1-1; D ambiguous. The CDR3 loop spans 13 amino acids. The germline gives CDR1 PRHDT, CDR2 FYEKMQ (reference sequence). The V end lost 5 bases, the J end lost 5 bases, and 12 bases lay between the germline ends. The CDR3 reads CASSLGQITEAFF. For the CDR3, the DNA is TGTGCCAGCAGCCTTGGGCAAATTACTGAAGCTTTCTTT.

A few counts support this clone. This chain uses TRBV7-9 with TRBJ1-2, with 9 positions matching TRBD1. The CDR3 is made up of 14 amino acids. The ends lost 6 bases at V and 4 bases at J; junction bases unmatched: 6. Germline V lookup: CDR1 SEHNR, CDR2 FQNEAQ (reference sequence). CDR3 sequence reads: CASRGTGTFYGYTF. The DNA of the CDR3 is TGTGCCAGCAGGGGGACAGGGACCTTCTATGGCTACACCTTC.

J is TRBJ2-2 and V is TRBV7-9, with a tentative D call TRBD1 (5 bases). This CDR3 is 16 amino acids long. With 3 bases removed from V and 2 bases from J, the gap between germline ends came to 13 bases. The germline gives CDR1 SEHNR, CDR2 FQNEAQ (reference sequence). The CDR3 region is CASSFGRAINTGELFF. The CDR3 nucleotides read TGTGCCAGCAGCTTCGGCAGGGCAATTAACACCGGGGAGCTGTTTTTT.

The rearrangement uses TRBV27 and TRBJ2-1; 10 bases fit TRBD2. This CDR3 spans 17 amino acids. V lost 2 bases and J lost 2; bases outside the gene matches: 6. Germline V CDR1 and CDR2: MNHEY, SMNVEV (reference sequence). The DNA for the CDR3 is TGTGCCAGCAGTTTACCTAGGACTAGCGGAGCCTACAATGAGCAGTTCTTC. It is translated as CASSLPRTSGAYNEQFF.

The chain uses TRBV28 and TRBJ1-6; D gene unclear. CDR1 and CDR2 (germline): MDHEN, SYDVKM. V dropped 4 bases and J dropped 7 bases, with 5 bases sitting between them. CDR3 length: 12 amino acids. Here the CDR3 reads CASSSGNSPLHF. CDR3 bases: TGTGCCAGCAGTTCGGGGAATTCACCCCTCCACTTT.

The rearrangement uses TRBV18 and TRBJ1-5, with a weak D call TRBD1 (6 bases). This CDR3 has 16 amino acids. The germline V and J ends were trimmed by 3 bases and 5 bases, with 17 bases remaining between them. Germline assignment: CDR1 KGHSH and CDR2 LQKENI. In DNA, the CDR3 is TGTGCCAGCTCACCGGCCGCTACCAGGGGCGATCAGCCCCAGCATTTT. Its protein product is CASSPAATRGDQPQHF.

The chain carries TRBV5-4 and TRBJ2-5, with 11 bases that match TRBD2. The CDR3 has 15 amino acids. Germline V gene data show CDR1 as SGHNT and CDR2 as YYREEE (reference sequence). Losses at the gene ends were 5 bases for V and 4 bases for J; bases not matched to a gene: 7. In nucleotides, the CDR3 is TGTGCCAGCAGGATGGGACTAGCGGAGATAGAGACCCAGTACTTC. Translation: CASRMGLAEIETQYF.

The chain carries TRBV6-4 and TRBJ2-3, with TRBD1 identical over 7 bases. The CDR3 covers 14 residues. With 5 bases clipped from V and 4 bases from J, the junction kept 6 bases outside the gene matches. Germline CDR1 is MRHNA and CDR2 is SNTAGT. Here the CDR3 DNA reads TGTGCCAGCAGTCAGCAGGGGGACGCAGATACGCAGTATTTT. Translated, it gives CASSQQGDADTQYF.

This chain connects TRBV28 to TRBJ1-6; no clear D. Trimming pared 3 bases from V and 11 bases from J, leaving 11 bases between. CDR1 is MDHEN and CDR2 is SYDVKM in the germline V gene. The CDR3 extends over 13 amino acids. The CDR3 reads CASSFGPRPPLHF. CDR3 sequence (DNA): TGTGCCAGCAGTTTCGGCCCGCGGCCACCCCTCCACTTT.

This clone was observed a single time. The chain links TRBV18 to TRBJ1-5, with 9 bases matching TRBD1. The CDR3 has 15 residues. The V gene end was trimmed by 2 bases and the J gene end by 6 bases; junction bases not matched to a gene: 5. Per germline, CDR1 KGHSH and CDR2 LQKENI. The CDR3 DNA sequence: TGTGCCAGCTCACCAGAGACAGGGGGTTTTCAGCCCCAGCATTTT. Amino acid sequence: CASSPETGGFQPQHF.

As DNA, the CDR3 is TGTGCCTGGAGTGTAATAGATAACAGCGAGCAGTACTTC. This codes for CAWSVIDNSEQYF. The V and J genes are TRBV30 and TRBJ2-7; D gene ambiguous. This CDR3 spans 13 amino acids. The ends were cut back, 0 bases at V and 6 bases at J, with 12 bases in the middle. In germline, CDR1 is GTSNPN, CDR2 SVGIG (reference sequence).